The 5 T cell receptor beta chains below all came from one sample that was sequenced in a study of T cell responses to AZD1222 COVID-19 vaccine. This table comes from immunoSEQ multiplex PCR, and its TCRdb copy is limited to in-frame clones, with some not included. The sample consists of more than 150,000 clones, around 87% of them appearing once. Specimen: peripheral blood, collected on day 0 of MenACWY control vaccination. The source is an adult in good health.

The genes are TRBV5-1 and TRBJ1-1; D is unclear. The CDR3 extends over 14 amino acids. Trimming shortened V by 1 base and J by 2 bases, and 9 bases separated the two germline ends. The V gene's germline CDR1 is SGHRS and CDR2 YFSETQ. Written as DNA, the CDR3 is TGCGCCAGCAGCTTGTCCGGCGTCAACACTGAAGCTTTCTTT. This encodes CASSLSGVNTEAFF.

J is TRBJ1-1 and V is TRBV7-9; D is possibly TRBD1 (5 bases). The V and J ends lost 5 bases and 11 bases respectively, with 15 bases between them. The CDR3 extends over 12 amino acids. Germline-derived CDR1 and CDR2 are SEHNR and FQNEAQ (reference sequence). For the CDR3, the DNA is TGTGCCAGCAGCCCCGGGGTGGGGGGGGCTTTCTTT. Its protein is CASSPGVGGAFF.

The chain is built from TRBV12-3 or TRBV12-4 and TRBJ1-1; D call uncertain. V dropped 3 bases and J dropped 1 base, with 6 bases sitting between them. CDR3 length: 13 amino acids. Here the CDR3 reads CASSFSENTEAFF. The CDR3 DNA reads TGTGCCAGCAGTTTTTCAGAGAACACTGAAGCTTTCTTT.

CDR3 residues: CASSVDDWNEQFF. CDR3 DNA: TGTGCCAGCAGCGTCGACGACTGGAATGAGCAGTTCTTC. The gene calls are TRBV5-4 and TRBJ2-1; D not resolved. Trimming left V 4 bases short and J 7 bases short, with 12 bases between. This CDR3 has 13 residues. Germline V lookup: CDR1 SGHNT, CDR2 YYREEE (reference sequence).

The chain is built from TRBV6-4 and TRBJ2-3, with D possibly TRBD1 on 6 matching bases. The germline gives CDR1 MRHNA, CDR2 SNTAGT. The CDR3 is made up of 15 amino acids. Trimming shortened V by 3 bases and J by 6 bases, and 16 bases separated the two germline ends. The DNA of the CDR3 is TGTGCCAGCAGTGATAGGCCAGAGGGGGTGGATACGCAGTATTTT. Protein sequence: CASSDRPEGVDTQYF.